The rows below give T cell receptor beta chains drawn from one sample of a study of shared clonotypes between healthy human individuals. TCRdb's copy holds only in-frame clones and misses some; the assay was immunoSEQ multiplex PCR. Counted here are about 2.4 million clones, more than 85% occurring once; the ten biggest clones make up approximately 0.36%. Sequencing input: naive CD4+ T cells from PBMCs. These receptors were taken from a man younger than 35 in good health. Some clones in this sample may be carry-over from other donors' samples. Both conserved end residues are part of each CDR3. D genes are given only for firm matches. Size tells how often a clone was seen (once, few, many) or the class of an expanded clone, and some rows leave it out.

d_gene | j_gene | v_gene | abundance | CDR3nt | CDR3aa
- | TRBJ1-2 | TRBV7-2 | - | TGTGCCAGCAGCCCAAGCCGGGACTATGGCTACACCTTC | CASSPSRDYGYTF
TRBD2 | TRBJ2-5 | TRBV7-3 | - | TGTGCCAGCAGCTTAGTATTAGCGGGAGGCCCGGAGACCCAGTACTTC | CASSLVLAGGPETQYF
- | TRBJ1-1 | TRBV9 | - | TGTGCCAGCAGCGTCCAGGGGATGAACACTGAAGCTTTCTTT | CASSVQGMNTEAFF
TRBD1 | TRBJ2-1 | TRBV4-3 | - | TGCGCCAGCAGCCGGTTGCCGGGACAGGGTGACAATGAGCAGTTCTTC | CASSRLPGQGDNEQFF
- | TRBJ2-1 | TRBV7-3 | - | TGTGCCAGCAGCTCACGAGCAGCGAAGGCCTACAATGAGCAGTTCTTC | CASSSRAAKAYNEQFF
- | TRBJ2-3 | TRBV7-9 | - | TGTGCCAGCAGCTTATCTTCTAGCACAGATACGCAGTATTTT | CASSLSSSTDTQYF
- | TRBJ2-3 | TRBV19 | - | TGTGCCAGTAGTATCCGGACAGCAGGGGATACGCAGTATTTT | CASSIRTAGDTQYF
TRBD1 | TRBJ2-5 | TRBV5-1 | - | TGCGCCAGCAGCTTGACAGGGGTGATGGAGACCCAGTACTTC | CASSLTGVMETQYF
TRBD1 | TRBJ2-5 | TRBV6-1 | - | TGTGCCAGCAGTGACAGGGGGCGGGACGAGACCCAGTACTTC | CASSDRGRDETQYF
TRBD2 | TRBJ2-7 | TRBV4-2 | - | TGTGCCAGCAGTCGAGACACTAGCGGTACCTCCTACGAGCAGTACTTC | CASSRDTSGTSYEQYF
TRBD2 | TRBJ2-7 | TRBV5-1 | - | TGCGCCAGCAGCATGGGACTAGCGGGAGGGACACTCTCCTACGAGCAGTACTTC | CASSMGLAGGTLSYEQYF
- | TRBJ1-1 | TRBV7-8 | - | TGTGCCAGCAGCTTAGTGGCGGGAAACACTGAAGCTTTCTTT | CASSLVAGNTEAFF
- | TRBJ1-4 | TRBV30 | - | TGTGCCTGGAGTAGAGGTGGGCTAAATGAAAAACTGTTTTTT | CAWSRGGLNEKLFF
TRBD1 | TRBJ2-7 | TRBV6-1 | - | TGTGCCAGCAGTGAAATCACAGGGGGTTACCCCTACGAGCAGTACTTC | CASSEITGGYPYEQYF
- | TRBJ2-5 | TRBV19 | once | TGTGCCAGTAGTATACTAGCTTCGGAGACCCAGTACTTC | CASSILASETQYF
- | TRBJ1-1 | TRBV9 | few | TGTGCCAGCAGCCCCTCACTACGGGACATCTCCAAGAACACTGAAGCTTTCTTT | CASSPSLRDISKNTEAFF
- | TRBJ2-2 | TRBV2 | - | TGTGCCAGCAGAGGTGGCGCAGGGGCACAAAACACCGGGGAGCTGTTTTTT | CASRGGAGAQNTGELFF
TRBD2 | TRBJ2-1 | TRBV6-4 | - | TGTGCCAGCAGTGAGGAACTTAGCGGGAGAAGGGTCGGAGAGCAGTTCTTC | CASSEELSGRRVGEQFF
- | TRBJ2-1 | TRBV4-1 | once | TGCGCCAGCAGCCAAAGGTTTGCGGAGAGCTCCTACAATGAGCAGTTCTTC | CASSQRFAESSYNEQFF
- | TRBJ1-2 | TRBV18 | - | TGTGCCAGCTCACCCTTAGCAGTTAACTATGGCTACACCTTC | CASSPLAVNYGYTF
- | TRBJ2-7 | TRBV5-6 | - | TGTGCCAGCAGCTTGAGATTACGCTCCTACGAGCAGTACTTC | CASSLRLRSYEQYF
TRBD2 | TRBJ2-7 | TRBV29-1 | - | TGCAGCGCCTCCAGGGGACTAGCTGCCTGGGAGCAGTACTTC | CSASRGLAAWEQYF
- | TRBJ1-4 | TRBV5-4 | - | TGTGCCAGCAGCTTGGATCTGATGAATGAAAAACTGTTTTTT | CASSLDLMNEKLFF
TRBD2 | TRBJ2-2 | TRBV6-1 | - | TGTGCCAGCAGCGGTTGGGGGGGCACCGGGGAGCTGTTTTTT | CASSGWGGTGELFF
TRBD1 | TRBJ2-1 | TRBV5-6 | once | TGTGCCAGCAGCTTGGCCCGAGACAGGGTCCACAATGAGCAGTTCTTC | CASSLARDRVHNEQFF
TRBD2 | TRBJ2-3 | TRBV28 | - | TGTGCCAGCACCCGGGGGGGGACAGATACGCAGTATTTT | CASTRGGTDTQYF
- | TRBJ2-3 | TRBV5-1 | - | TGCGCCAGCAGCTTGGGACTTCCGTGGGCAGATACGCAGTATTTT | CASSLGLPWADTQYF
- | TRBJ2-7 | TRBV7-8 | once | TGTGCCAGCACCGAGGGGAGGGGGACCTACGAGCAGTACTTC | CASTEGRGTYEQYF
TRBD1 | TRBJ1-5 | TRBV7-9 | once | TGTGCCAGCAGCTTAAGCGGGACAGCCGGTGTTTCAGCCCAGCATTTT | CASSLSGTAGVSAQHF
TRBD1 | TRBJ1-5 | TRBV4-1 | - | TGCGCCAGCAGCCCAGGGGGCGGTTGGAATCAGCCCCAGCATTTT | CASSPGGGWNQPQHF
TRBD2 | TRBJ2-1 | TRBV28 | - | TGTGCCAGCAGTTCTCCGGGGGGGGCCGATGAGCAGTTCTTC | CASSSPGGADEQFF
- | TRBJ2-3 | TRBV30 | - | TGTGCCTGGAGTGTAGGGCGGGTCCGTAGCACAGATACGCAGTATTTT | CAWSVGRVRSTDTQYF